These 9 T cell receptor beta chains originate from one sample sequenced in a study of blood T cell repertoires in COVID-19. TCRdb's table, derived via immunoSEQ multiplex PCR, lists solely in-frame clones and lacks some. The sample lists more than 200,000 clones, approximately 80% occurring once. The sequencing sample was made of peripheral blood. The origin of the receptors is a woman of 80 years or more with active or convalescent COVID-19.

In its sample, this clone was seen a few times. CDR3 in DNA: TGTGCCATCAGTGCCCAGGAAGGGGGCATAAATGAGCAGTTCTTC. This codes for CAISAQEGGINEQFF. The genes are TRBV10-3 and TRBJ2-1; 7 bases match TRBD1. The CDR3 is 15 amino acids. Trimming took 4 bases from V and 7 from J; bases not matched to a gene: 10. Germline V gene sequence: CDR1 ENHRY, CDR2 SYGVKD.

CDR3 nucleotide sequence: TGCGCCAGCAGCTCAACTCCAGGGTTATCCTACGAGCAGTACTTC. Its protein is CASSSTPGLSYEQYF. V usage is TRBV4-1 and J usage is TRBJ2-7, with D perhaps matching TRBD1 (5 bases). The CDR3 has 15 amino acids. Looked up from germline, CDR1 is MGHRA and CDR2 is YSYEKL. Trimming cost V 5 bases and J 1 base, with 15 bases left between them.

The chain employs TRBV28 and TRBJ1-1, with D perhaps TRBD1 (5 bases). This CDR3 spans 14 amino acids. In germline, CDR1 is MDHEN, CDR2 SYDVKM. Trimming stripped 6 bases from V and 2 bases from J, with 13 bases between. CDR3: CASRPRQLNTEAFF. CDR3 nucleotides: TGTGCCAGCAGACCACGACAGCTAAACACTGAAGCTTTCTTT.

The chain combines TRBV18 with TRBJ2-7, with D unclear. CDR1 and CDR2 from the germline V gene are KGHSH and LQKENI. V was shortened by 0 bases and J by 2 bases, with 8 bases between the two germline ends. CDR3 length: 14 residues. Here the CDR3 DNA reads TGTGCCAGCTCACCACCTAACAAACCCTACGAGCAGTACTTC. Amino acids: CASSPPNKPYEQYF.

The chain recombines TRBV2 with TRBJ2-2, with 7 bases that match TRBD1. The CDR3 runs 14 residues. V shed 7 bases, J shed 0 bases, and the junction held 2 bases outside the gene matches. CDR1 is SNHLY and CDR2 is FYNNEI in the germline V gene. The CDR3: CASKGTANTGELFF. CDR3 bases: TGTGCCAGCAAAGGGACAGCGAACACCGGGGAGCTGTTTTTT.

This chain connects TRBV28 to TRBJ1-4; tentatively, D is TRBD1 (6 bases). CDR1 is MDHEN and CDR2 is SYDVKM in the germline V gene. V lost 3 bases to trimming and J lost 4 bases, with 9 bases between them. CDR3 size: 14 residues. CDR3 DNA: TGTGCCAGCAGTTTCCAGGGGTTTAATGAAAAACTGTTTTTT. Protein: CASSFQGFNEKLFF.

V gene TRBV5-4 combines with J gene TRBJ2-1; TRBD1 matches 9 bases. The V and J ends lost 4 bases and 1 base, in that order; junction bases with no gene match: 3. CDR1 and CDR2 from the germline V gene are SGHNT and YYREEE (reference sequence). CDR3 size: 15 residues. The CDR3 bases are TGTGCCAGCAGCCCCGGGACAGGGTCCTACAATGAGCAGTTCTTC. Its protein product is CASSPGTGSYNEQFF.

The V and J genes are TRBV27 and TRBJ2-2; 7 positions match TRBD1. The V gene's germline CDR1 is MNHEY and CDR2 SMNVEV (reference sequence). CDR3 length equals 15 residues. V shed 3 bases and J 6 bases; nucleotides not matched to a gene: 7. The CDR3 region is CASSLDRLGPGELFF. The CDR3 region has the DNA TGTGCCAGCAGTTTGGACAGGTTGGGGCCCGGGGAGCTGTTTTTT.

The CDR3 protein is CASSLSGQGVSDTEAFF. In DNA, the CDR3 is TGTGCCAGCAGCCTGTCCGGACAGGGGGTCTCGGACACTGAAGCTTTCTTT. J is TRBJ1-1 and V is TRBV28; 10 bases are shared with TRBD1. This CDR3 region has 17 residues. Germline-derived CDR1 and CDR2 are MDHEN and SYDVKM. Unmatched junction bases numbered 13, after V lost 6 bases and J lost 3 bases.